This T cell receptor (beta chain) was sequenced during a study of technical replicates of blood from a few donors. Data came from immunoSEQ multiplex PCR; TCRdb stores just in-frame clones and leaves some out. Of roughly 52,000 clones in the sample, about 96% were seen once. Trimming took off 0 bases at V and 7 bases at J, with 10 bases between the two ends. Germline V gives CDR1 GTSNPN, CDR2 SVGIG (reference sequence). CDR3 length: 12 amino acids. The chain employs TRBV30 and TRBJ2-7; no definite D call. Sequencing input: PBMCs. This receptor was identified in a human donor in good health. Some clones in this sample may be carry-over from other donors' samples. DNA of the CDR3: TGTGCCTGGAGTGTACGTTTCGGGGAGCAGTACTTC. This sequence encodes CAWSVRFGEQYF. Supplemented by reference TRBV30 and TRBJ2-7, the full variable domain reads SQTIHQWPATLVQPVGSPLSLECTVEGTSNPNLYWYRQAAGRGLQLLFYSVGIGQISSEVPQNLSASRPQDRQFILSSKKLLLSDSGFYLCAWSVRFGEQYFGPGTRLTVT.